The TCR beta chain under discussion was sequenced for a study of PD-1 and CTLA-4 blockade in melanoma. J gave up 3 bases and V 7 bases, and 9 bases lay outside the gene matches. This CDR3 has 16 amino acids. Germline loops: CDR1 SNHLY, CDR2 FYNNEI. The sample holds a few counts of this clone. The method was immunoSEQ multiplex PCR; TCRdb's version includes in-frame clones alone and lacks a portion of them. The table records some 15,000 clones, around 72% of them present only once. Sequences were derived from CD8+ T cells from peripheral blood, sampled before anti-PD-1 treatment. The sequence came from a human donor with melanoma. The J gene is TRBJ2-2, the V gene TRBV2; 9 nucleotides line up with TRBD2. CDR3 protein: CASKGTSGQYTGELFF. The CDR3 coding sequence is TGTGCCAGCAAGGGTACTAGCGGGCAGTACACCGGGGAGCTGTTTTTT.